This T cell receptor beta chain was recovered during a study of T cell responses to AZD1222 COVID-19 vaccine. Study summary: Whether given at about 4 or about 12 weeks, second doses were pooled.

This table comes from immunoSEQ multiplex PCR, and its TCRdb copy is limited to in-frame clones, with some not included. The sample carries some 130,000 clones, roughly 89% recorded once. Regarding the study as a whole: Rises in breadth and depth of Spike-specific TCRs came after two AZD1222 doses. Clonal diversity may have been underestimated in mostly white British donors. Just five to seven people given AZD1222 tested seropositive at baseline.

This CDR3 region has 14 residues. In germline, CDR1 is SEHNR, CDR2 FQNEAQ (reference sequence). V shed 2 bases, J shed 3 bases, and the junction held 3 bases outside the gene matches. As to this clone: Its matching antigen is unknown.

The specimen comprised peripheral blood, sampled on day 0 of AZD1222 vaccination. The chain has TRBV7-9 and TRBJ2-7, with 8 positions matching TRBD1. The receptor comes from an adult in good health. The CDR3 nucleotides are TGTGCCAGCAGCTTACTCGGGACAGGCTACGAGCAGTACTTC. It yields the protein CASSLLGTGYEQYF.